These 21 T cell receptor beta chains were all obtained from the same sample, sequenced in a study of CD8 T cells in Susac syndrome. With random hexamers, reverse transcription was performed on about 0.5 to 1 ug of RNA. One entry per CDR3 protein results from TCRdb running MiXCR on the immunoSEQ multiplex PCR reads. The sample yields a few hundred thousand distinct CDR3 sequences, around 93% seen once. The sample taken for sequencing was CD4+ T cells from PBMCs. The receptors here all came from a human donor with multiple sclerosis.

V is TRBV18 and J is TRBJ2-5; D might be TRBD2 (6 bases). This CDR3 has 14 residues. V was trimmed by 3 bases and J by 5 bases, leaving 13 bases between them. Germline lookup yields CDR1 KGHSH and CDR2 LQKENI. CDR3 sequence: CASSPQDSGETQYF. CDR3 nucleotides: TGTGCCAGCTCACCGCAGGATAGCGGTGAGACCCAGTACTTC. The whole variable domain, filled in from reference TRBV18 and TRBJ2-5, reads NAGVMQNPRHLVRRRGQEARLRCSPMKGHSHVYWYRQLPEEGLKFMVYLQKENIIDESGMPKERFSAEFPKEGPSILRIQQVVRGDSAAYFCASSPQDSGETQYFGPGTRLLVL.

The J gene is TRBJ1-2, the V gene TRBV29-1, with 7 bases lining up with TRBD1. The V gene's germline CDR1 is SQVTM and CDR2 ANQGSEA. There are 10 residues in the CDR3. The V and J ends lost 8 bases and 7 bases, in that order; junction bases with no gene match: 4. The CDR3 here is CSSDRAGYTF. CDR3 nucleotides: TGCAGCTCCGACAGGGCTGGCTACACCTTC.

This chain uses TRBV9 with TRBJ2-1; TRBD2 matches 7 bases. V gave up 6 bases and J gave up 9 bases; unmatched junction bases: 15. The CDR3 length is 15 residues. Germline V gene data show CDR1 as SGDLS and CDR2 as YYNGEE. CDR3 nucleotide sequence: TGTGCCAGCATCGACGGACTAGACCCGAAGGTTGAGCAGTTCTTC. This encodes CASIDGLDPKVEQFF.

J is TRBJ1-5 and V is TRBV19, with 8 bases identical to TRBD1. The V and J ends lost 10 bases and 1 base, in that order; junction bases with no gene match: 6. Germline CDR1 reads LNHDA; CDR2 reads SQIVND (reference sequence). This CDR3 region has 14 residues. CDR3 in DNA: TGTGCCACAAGGACAGGGATAAGCAATCAGCCCCAGCATTTT. The encoded protein is CATRTGISNQPQHF.

The chain recombines TRBV29-1 with TRBJ2-5; D not resolved. The CDR3 has 10 residues. Deletions cut 4 bases from V and 4 bases from J, with 4 bases between. Germline lookup yields CDR1 SQVTM and CDR2 ANQGSEA. The CDR3 loop reads CSVVRETQYF. DNA for the CDR3: TGCAGCGTTGTTCGAGAGACCCAGTACTTC.

The chain uses TRBV20-1 and TRBJ2-3; D is possibly TRBD2 (6 bases). The germline CDR1 and CDR2 sequences are DFQATT and SNEGSKA (reference sequence). The V and J ends lost 8 bases and 3 bases respectively, with 18 bases between them. The CDR3 sequence is 14 residues long. CDR3 region: CSPKDYTKTDTQYF. The CDR3 bases are TGCAGTCCAAAGGACTATACAAAAACAGATACGCAGTATTTT.

The rearrangement joins TRBV12-3 or TRBV12-4 to TRBJ1-1; D perhaps matches TRBD1 (6 bases). V was cut by 8 bases and J by 7 bases, with 11 bases left in between. The CDR3 loop spans 11 amino acids. CDR3: CASVRGDEAFF. The DNA for the CDR3 is TGTGCCAGCGTCAGGGGAGATGAAGCTTTCTTT.

This chain links TRBV25-1 with TRBJ2-4, with D uncertain. The V gene lost 3 bases and the J gene lost 1 base, with 10 bases spanning the gap. Per germline, CDR1 MGHDK and CDR2 SYGVNS. The CDR3 is 15 amino acids. This CDR3 is CASSDQTGAKNIQYF. The CDR3 DNA sequence: TGTGCCAGCAGTGATCAGACTGGCGCCAAAAACATTCAGTACTTC.

The genes are TRBV20-1 and TRBJ1-6; the match to TRBD1 covers 10 bases. CDR1 and CDR2 (germline): DFQATT, SNEGSKA (reference sequence). This CDR3 is built from 13 residues. V shed 6 bases and J 8 bases; nucleotides not matched to a gene: 4. This CDR3 is CSAETGGDSPLHF. The DNA of the CDR3 is TGCAGTGCCGAGACAGGGGGCGATTCACCCCTCCACTTT.

The chain joins TRBV30 to TRBJ2-5; no clear D. Per the germline V gene, CDR1 is GTSNPN and CDR2 is SVGIG (reference sequence). V lost 2 bases to trimming and J lost 5 bases, with 12 bases between them. This CDR3 region has 13 residues. CDR3 DNA: TGTGCCTGGAGTAACGGGCCCCTGGAGACCCAGTACTTC. Amino acid sequence: CAWSNGPLETQYF.

The chain uses TRBV15 and TRBJ1-2, with 7 bases matching TRBD1. Germline-derived CDR1 and CDR2 are LNHNV and YYDKDF (reference sequence). V was pared by 1 base and J by 6 bases, with 8 bases of the junction left unmatched. The CDR3 extends over 15 amino acids. The CDR3 here is CATSRGLEGADGYTF. The CDR3 bases are TGTGCCACCAGCAGAGGCTTGGAGGGGGCGGATGGCTACACCTTC.

The chain carries TRBV11-2 and TRBJ1-2, with TRBD1 identical over 9 bases. J was trimmed by 2 bases and V by 4 bases; bases with no gene match: 2. In germline, CDR1 is SGHAT, CDR2 FQNNGV. The CDR3 has 14 amino acids. CDR3 nucleotide sequence: TGTGCCAGCAGCTCCGGGACAGGGAACTATGGCTACACCTTC. Its translation: CASSSGTGNYGYTF. Full variable domain (remainder filled in from reference TRBV11-2 and TRBJ1-2): EAGVAQSPRYKIIEKRQSVAFWCNPISGHATLYWYQQILGQGPKLLIQFQNNGVVDDSQLPKDRFSAERLKGVDSTLKIQPAKLEDSAVYLCASSSGTGNYGYTFGSGTRLTVV.

The genes are TRBV7-9 and TRBJ2-2; no clear D. The CDR3 totals 14 residues. Trimming stripped 5 bases from V and 3 bases from J, with 10 bases between. Germline V gene data show CDR1 as SEHNR and CDR2 as FQNEAQ (reference sequence). CDR3 amino acids: CASSISRDTGELFF. CDR3 in DNA: TGTGCCAGCAGCATAAGCCGGGACACCGGGGAGCTGTTTTTT.

This CDR3 is CASRPSMNTEAFF. The CDR3 DNA is TGTGCCAGCCGCCCCTCCATGAACACTGAAGCTTTCTTT. The J gene is TRBJ1-1, the V gene TRBV6-5; D call uncertain. The V gene lost 8 bases and the J gene lost 0 bases, with 10 bases spanning the gap. This CDR3 has 13 residues. Germline CDR1 and CDR2: MNHEY and SVGAGI.

The rearrangement links TRBV6-5 to TRBJ2-5; D gene uncertain. With 4 bases removed from V and 3 bases from J, the gap between germline ends came to 9 bases. CDR1 and CDR2 (germline): MNHEY, SVGAGI. The CDR3 consists of 13 residues. This chain's CDR3 is CASSLGRKETQYF. DNA for the CDR3: TGTGCCAGCAGTTTAGGCAGGAAAGAGACCCAGTACTTC.

The count of this clonotype is one. V usage is TRBV12-3 or TRBV12-4 and J usage is TRBJ1-2, with 7 bases that match TRBD1. The CDR3 sequence is 13 residues long. J was trimmed by 3 bases and V by 7 bases; bases with no gene match: 5. The DNA of the CDR3 is TGTGCCAGCACCCAGACAGGGCACTATGGCTACACCTTC. As protein: CASTQTGHYGYTF.

This clonotype was detected only a few times. This sequence joins TRBV29-1 and TRBJ2-1, with a tentative D call TRBD1 (6 bases). The germline gives CDR1 SQVTM, CDR2 ANQGSEA. V lost 5 bases and J lost 2, with 13 bases in between. This CDR3 is 14 amino acids long. For the CDR3, the DNA is TGCAGCGTTATGACAGGAATTACCTACAATGAGCAGTTCTTC. Its translation is CSVMTGITYNEQFF.

This chain links TRBV2 with TRBJ1-2; D not resolved. The CDR3 is made up of 12 amino acids. From germline, CDR1 is SNHLY and CDR2 FYNNEI. V gave up 8 bases and J gave up 2 bases, with 9 bases separating them. The CDR3: CASGRSNYGYTF. The CDR3 coding sequence is TGTGCCAGCGGGCGGTCAAACTATGGCTACACCTTC.

This chain joins TRBV20-1 and TRBJ2-1, with D perhaps TRBD2 (7 bases). Germline CDR1 and CDR2: DFQATT and SNEGSKA (reference sequence). This CDR3 is 11 amino acids long. Trimming removed 4 bases from V and 8 bases from J, with 9 bases in between. CDR3 nucleotides: TGCAGTGCTATGGGGGGGCATGAGCAGTTCTTC. Translation: CSAMGGHEQFF.

In this sample, this clonotype turned up once. CDR3 residues: CASSGTDYGYTF. The CDR3 region has the DNA TGTGCCTCTTCAGGGACAGACTATGGCTACACCTTC. The V gene is TRBV30, the J gene TRBJ1-2; TRBD1 agrees at 7 bases. CDR3 length: 12 residues. Germline CDR1 reads GTSNPN; CDR2 reads SVGIG (reference sequence). V lost 7 bases, J lost 3 bases, and 5 bases stayed unmatched.

The chain has TRBV19 and TRBJ2-3; D is perhaps TRBD1 or TRBD2 (5 bases each). V dropped 8 bases and J dropped 2 bases, with 11 bases sitting between them. Germline V gives CDR1 LNHDA, CDR2 SQIVND (reference sequence). The CDR3 contains 13 residues. In DNA form, the CDR3 reads TGTGCCAGTGGGAGCGGACACACAGATACGCAGTATTTT. Translation gives CASGSGHTDTQYF. The full variable domain, in which reference TRBV19 and TRBJ2-3 provide the parts outside the CDR3, is DGGITQSPKYLFRKEGQNVTLSCEQNLNHDAMYWYRQDPGQGLRLIYYSQIVNDFQKGDIAEGYSVSREKKESFPLTVTSAQKNPTAFYLCASGSGHTDTQYFGPGTRLTVL.